Presented here are 3 T cell receptor beta chains from one specimen sequenced in a study of human T cells and chemical hapten exposure. TCRdb itself ran the RACE reads through MiXCR, one entry per CDR3 protein. In the table there are around 350,000 distinct CDR3 sequences, approximately 5% of which are singletons. Time point: pre-sensitization, week 0. Treatment defined: therapeutic diphenylcyclopropenone sensitization with weekly scalp DPC. The sequences come from whole blood, collected in connection with sensitization to the hapten diphenylcyclopropenone (DPC). The receptor source for this set is a woman aged 18 to 35 with alopecia areata. Some clones in this sample may be carry-over from other donors' samples.

Many counts were recorded for this clonotype. CDR3 sequence: CSARGWGGTSDTQYF. The CDR3 nucleotides read TGCAGTGCTAGAGGCTGGGGGGGTACATCAGATACGCAGTATTTT. V usage is TRBV20-1 and J usage is TRBJ2-3, with 7 bases identical to TRBD2. The length of the CDR3 is 15 residues. V shed 1 base and J 4 bases; nucleotides not matched to a gene: 8. Germline V gene data show CDR1 as DFQATT and CDR2 as SNEGSKA (reference sequence).

This chain joins TRBV29-1 and TRBJ1-4, with 11 bases aligning to TRBD1. V shed 6 bases and J 4 bases; nucleotides not matched to a gene: 1. Germline V gene lookup returns CDR1 SQVTM and CDR2 ANQGSEA. There are 13 residues in the CDR3. The CDR3 DNA reads as TGCAGCGTCGGGACAGGGGGTAATGAAAAACTGTTTTTT. Translation: CSVGTGGNEKLFF.

The chain joins TRBV10-3 to TRBJ1-2; 7 bases align to TRBD1. There are 14 residues in the CDR3. V lost 0 bases, J lost 4 bases, and 2 bases stayed unmatched. Per germline, CDR1 ENHRY and CDR2 SYGVKD. The CDR3 region has the DNA TGTGCCATCAGTGAGTCGAGGGACAGCTATGGCTACACCTTC. Amino acids: CAISESRDSYGYTF.